This TCR beta chain was sequenced in a study of Graves' ophthalmopathy and Graves' hyperthyroidism. Study-wide findings and caveats: Sensitivity reached more than 70% and specificity approximately 72% when the model predicted ophthalmopathy progression.

The length of the CDR3 is 15 residues. CDR1 is LNHDA, CDR2 SQIVND, per germline (reference sequence). With 2 bases removed from V and 4 bases from J, the gap between germline ends came to 14 bases. From RNA, the CDR3 regions of TCR beta chains were amplified and sequenced. Second-round multiplex PCR came after a first-round RT-PCR that employed HTBI primers. TCRdb fed the multiplex PCR reads into MiXCR, producing one record per CDR3 protein. Of around 670,000 distinct CDR3 sequences listed, roughly 40% are singletons. Notes on this clonotype: No antigen is known for it.

This chain connects TRBV19 to TRBJ1-1; a possible D gene is TRBD1 (5 bases). Sequenced input: peripheral blood. The source is an adult man with Graves' ophthalmopathy. The CDR3 nucleotides are TGTGCCAGTAGTATAAGGAACTGGGGGGGCACTGAAGCTTTCTTT. Protein product: CASSIRNWGGTEAFF.